This TCR beta chain stems from a study of preoperative IRX-2 immunotherapy in early breast cancer. The CDR3 spans 14 residues. Trimming took 6 bases from V and 3 from J, leaving 14 bases between them. Germline V gene sequence: CDR1 WSHSY, CDR2 SAAADI. This clone has a single count. The repertoire was sequenced with immunoSEQ multiplex PCR; TCRdb's copy has only in-frame clones and lacks some. The table records 40,000 to 45,000 clones, roughly 80% of them present only once. Treatment noted: preoperative locoregional IRX-2 cytokine immunotherapy. This phase Ib study tested locoregional IRX-2 cytokine immunotherapy given before surgery.

Sequencing used tumor tissue, obtained after IRX-2 immunotherapy. The chain couples TRBV10-2 to TRBJ1-1; TRBD1 is a possible D gene (6 bases). This TCR came from a human donor with breast cancer. The DNA of the CDR3 is TGCGCCAGCAGGGAGGGGGTAATCGACACTGAAGCTTTCTTT. This encodes CASREGVIDTEAFF.